These T cell receptor beta chains were read from a single sample in a study of T-cell memory formation after mild COVID-19. MiXCR, run by TCRdb on the 5' RACE reads, gives a single entry per CDR3 protein. This sample has some 150,000 distinct CDR3 sequences, with 15% to 20% found just once. The source material was PBMCs or a T cell subset sorted from them (not recorded which). The receptors here all came from an adult woman who had mild COVID-19 (a few samples of this study predate the infection). Cell type and time point are not known. Both conserved end residues are part of each CDR3. D genes are given only for firm matches. Rows may omit the clone size; those that give it use once, few, many or a size class.

j_call | clone_size | v_call | d_call | cdr3_aa | cdr3_nt
TRBJ2-2 | few | TRBV29-1 | NA | CSVEDPRGLGLGELFF | TGCAGCGTTGAAGATCCGAGAGGGCTGGGGTTAGGGGAGCTGTTTTTT
TRBJ2-7 | few | TRBV5-1 | TRBD1 | CASSLGGTAAEQYF | TGCGCCAGCAGCTTGGGAGGGACAGCCGCCGAGCAGTACTTC
TRBJ2-5 | NA | TRBV5-5 | TRBD1 | CASSTDRAGETQYF | TGTGCCAGCAGCACCGACAGGGCGGGCGAGACCCAGTACTTC
TRBJ2-1 | NA | TRBV14 | TRBD1 | CASSQDLRPGGAYNEQFF | TGTGCCAGCAGCCAAGATCTTCGGCCAGGGGGCGCCTACAATGAGCAGTTCTTC
TRBJ1-1 | few | TRBV19 | NA | CASINTEGNTEAFF | TGTGCCAGTATAAACACGGAAGGTAACACTGAAGCTTTCTTT
TRBJ2-7 | many | TRBV4-2 | NA | CASSRDAGEEQYF | TGTGCCAGCAGCCGAGATGCAGGGGAAGAGCAGTACTTC
TRBJ2-2 | few | TRBV6-6 | TRBD2 | CASSYPGLAGGLKAGELFF | TGTGCCAGCAGTTACCCTGGACTAGCGGGAGGGTTGAAAGCCGGGGAGCTGTTTTTT
TRBJ2-6 | few | TRBV18 | TRBD1 | CASSHGTGGSGANVLTF | TGTGCCAGCTCACACGGGACAGGGGGCTCCGGGGCCAACGTCCTGACTTTC
TRBJ2-1 | few | TRBV7-3 | TRBD1 | CASSLRAGTGVSNEQFF | TGTGCCAGCAGCTTAAGGGCCGGGACAGGGGTCAGCAATGAGCAGTTCTTC
TRBJ1-4 | NA | TRBV5-1 | NA | CASRPASNEKLFF | TGCGCCAGCAGACCAGCCTCTAATGAAAAACTGTTTTTT
TRBJ1-2 | NA | TRBV2 | NA | CASSEQGNYGYTF | TGTGCCAGCAGTGAACAGGGGAACTATGGCTACACCTTC
TRBJ2-5 | many | TRBV6-5 | TRBD1 | CASSIRDRGTRKETQYF | TGTGCCAGCAGTATCCGGGACAGGGGAACTAGAAAAGAGACCCAGTACTTC
TRBJ2-5 | NA | TRBV18 | NA | CASSPFPEDFQETQYF | TGTGCCAGCTCACCATTTCCAGAGGACTTCCAAGAGACCCAGTACTTC
TRBJ2-1 | NA | TRBV4-3 | NA | CASSQDRRGSYNEQFF | TGCGCCAGCAGCCAAGATAGGAGGGGCTCCTACAATGAGCAGTTCTTC